The clone carrying this TCR beta chain was recorded at least ten times. Its antigen is undetermined. Other DNA sequences in the sample encode the same CDR3. The donors were part of the validation cohort of fewer than 150 subjects. That cohort was separate from the first cohort, which comprised 666 subjects. The record originates from a study of cytomegalovirus exposure and HLA in healthy donors. Study-wide background: The 120 or so validation repertoires used a platform that matched the one used for the 600 to 750 first-cohort repertoires, as a later analysis reported. Overall study findings and caveats: Rare TCR sequences dominated, though some public TCRs recurred in many donors. Cytomegalovirus association was assigned to under 200 TCR beta chains.

Sequenced by immunoSEQ multiplex PCR; TCRdb stores in-frame clones only, minus some. Of some 240,000 clones listed, approximately 82% were seen once; the top ten hold roughly 5.5%. CDR1 and CDR2 (germline): SGHVS, FNYEAQ. Trimming took 4 bases from V and 1 from J, leaving 7 bases between them. CDR3 length: 13 amino acids. Sequenced input: PBMCs. This clonotype was sampled from a woman between 18 and 29 years old in good health and CMV-seronegative. J is TRBJ1-1 and V is TRBV7-6; D is unclear. The chain's CDR3 is CASSSQENTEAFF. DNA for the CDR3: TGTGCCAGCAGCTCGCAGGAGAACACTGAAGCTTTCTTT.